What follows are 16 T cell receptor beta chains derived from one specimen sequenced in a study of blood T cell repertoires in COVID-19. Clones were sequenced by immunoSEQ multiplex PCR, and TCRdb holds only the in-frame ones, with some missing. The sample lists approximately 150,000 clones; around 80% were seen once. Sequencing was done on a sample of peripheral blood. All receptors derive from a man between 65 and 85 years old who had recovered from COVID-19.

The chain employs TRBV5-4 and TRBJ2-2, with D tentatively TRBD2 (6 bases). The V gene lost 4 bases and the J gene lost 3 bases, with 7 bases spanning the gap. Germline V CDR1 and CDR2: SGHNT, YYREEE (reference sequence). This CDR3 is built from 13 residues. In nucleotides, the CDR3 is TGTGCCAGCAGCCGGGACTACACCGGGGAGCTGTTTTTT. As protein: CASSRDYTGELFF.

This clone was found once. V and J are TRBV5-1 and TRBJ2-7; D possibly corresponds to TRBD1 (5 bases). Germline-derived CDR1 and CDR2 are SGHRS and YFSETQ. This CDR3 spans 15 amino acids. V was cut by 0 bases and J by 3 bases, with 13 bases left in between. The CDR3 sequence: CASSLGQGPLYEQYF. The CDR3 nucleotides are TGCGCCAGCAGCTTGGGGCAGGGCCCCCTCTACGAGCAGTACTTC.

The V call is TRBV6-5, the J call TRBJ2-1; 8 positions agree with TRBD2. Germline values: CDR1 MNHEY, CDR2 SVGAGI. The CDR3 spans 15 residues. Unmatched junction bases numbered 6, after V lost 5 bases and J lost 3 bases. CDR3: CASSRGTRVYNEQFF. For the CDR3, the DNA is TGTGCCAGCAGTAGAGGGACTAGGGTCTACAATGAGCAGTTCTTC.

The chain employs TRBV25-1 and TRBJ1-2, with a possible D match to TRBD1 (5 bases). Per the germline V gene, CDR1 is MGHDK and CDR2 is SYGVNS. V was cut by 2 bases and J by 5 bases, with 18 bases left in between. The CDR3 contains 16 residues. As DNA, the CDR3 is TGTGCCAGCAGTGAACCCTACCGGGACGGGAGATATGGCTACACCTTC. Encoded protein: CASSEPYRDGRYGYTF.

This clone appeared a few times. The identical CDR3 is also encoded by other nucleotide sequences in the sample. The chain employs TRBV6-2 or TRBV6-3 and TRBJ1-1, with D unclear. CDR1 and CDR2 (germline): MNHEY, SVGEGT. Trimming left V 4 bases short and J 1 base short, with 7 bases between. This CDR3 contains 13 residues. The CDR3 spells CASSLDWNTEAFF. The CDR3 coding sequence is TGTGCCAGCAGTTTGGACTGGAACACTGAAGCTTTCTTT.

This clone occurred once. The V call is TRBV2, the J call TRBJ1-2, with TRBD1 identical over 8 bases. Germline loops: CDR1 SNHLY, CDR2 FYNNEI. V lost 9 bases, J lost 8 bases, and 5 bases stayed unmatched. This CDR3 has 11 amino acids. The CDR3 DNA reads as TGTGCCAGTAGGACAGGGTACGGCTACACCTTC. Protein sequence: CASRTGYGYTF.

CDR3 nucleotides: TGTGCCAGCAGTTCGCCTGACAGGGTGTATAGCACAGATACGCAGTATTTT. Protein sequence: CASSSPDRVYSTDTQYF. The V call is TRBV7-9, the J call TRBJ2-3, with 7 nucleotides matching TRBD1. J lost 0 bases, V lost 6 bases, and 12 bases had no gene match. Germline V gives CDR1 SEHNR, CDR2 FQNEAQ (reference sequence). CDR3 length: 17 amino acids.

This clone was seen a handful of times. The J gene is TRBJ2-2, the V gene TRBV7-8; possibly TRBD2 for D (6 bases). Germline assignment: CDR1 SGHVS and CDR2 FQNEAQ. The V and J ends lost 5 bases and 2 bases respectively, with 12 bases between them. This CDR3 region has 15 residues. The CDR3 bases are TGTGCCAGCAGCCCCCCGGCGGGAAACACCGGGGAGCTGTTTTTT. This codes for CASSPPAGNTGELFF.

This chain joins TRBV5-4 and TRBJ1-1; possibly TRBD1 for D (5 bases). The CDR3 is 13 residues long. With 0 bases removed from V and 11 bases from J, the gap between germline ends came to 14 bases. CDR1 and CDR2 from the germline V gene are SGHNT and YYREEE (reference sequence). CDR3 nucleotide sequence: TGTGCCAGCAGCTTGGCCGGAGAGGGGAGGGCTTTCTTT. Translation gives CASSLAGEGRAFF.

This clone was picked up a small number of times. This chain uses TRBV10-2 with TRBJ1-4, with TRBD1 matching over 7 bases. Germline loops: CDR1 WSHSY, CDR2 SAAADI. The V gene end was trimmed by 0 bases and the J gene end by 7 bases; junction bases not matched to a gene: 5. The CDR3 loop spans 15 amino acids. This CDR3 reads CASSESSPGGEKLFF. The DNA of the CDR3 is TGCGCCAGCAGTGAGTCGAGTCCAGGGGGTGAAAAACTGTTTTTT.

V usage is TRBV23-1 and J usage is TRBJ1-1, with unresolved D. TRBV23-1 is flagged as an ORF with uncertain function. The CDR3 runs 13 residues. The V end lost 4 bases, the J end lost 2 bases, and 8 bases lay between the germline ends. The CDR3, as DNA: TGCGCCAGCAGTCCCCACCTAAACACTGAAGCTTTCTTT. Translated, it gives CASSPHLNTEAFF.

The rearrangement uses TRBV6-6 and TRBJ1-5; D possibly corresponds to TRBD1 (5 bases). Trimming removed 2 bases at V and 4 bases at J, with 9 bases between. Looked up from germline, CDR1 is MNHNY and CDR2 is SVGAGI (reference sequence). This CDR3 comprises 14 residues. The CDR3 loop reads CASSYVDSNQPQHF. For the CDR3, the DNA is TGTGCCAGCAGTTACGTCGACAGTAATCAGCCCCAGCATTTT.

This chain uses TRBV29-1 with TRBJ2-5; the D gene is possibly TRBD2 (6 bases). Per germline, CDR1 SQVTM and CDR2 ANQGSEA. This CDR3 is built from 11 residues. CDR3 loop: CSAGGEETQYF. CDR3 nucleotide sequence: TGCAGTGCCGGAGGGGAAGAGACCCAGTACTTC.

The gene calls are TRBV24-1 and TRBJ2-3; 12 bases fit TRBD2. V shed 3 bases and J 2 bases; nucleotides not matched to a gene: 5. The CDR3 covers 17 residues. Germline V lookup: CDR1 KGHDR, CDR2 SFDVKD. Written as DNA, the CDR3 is TGTGCCACCAGTGATGCTGGACTAGCGGGACACACAGATACGCAGTATTTT. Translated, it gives CATSDAGLAGHTDTQYF.

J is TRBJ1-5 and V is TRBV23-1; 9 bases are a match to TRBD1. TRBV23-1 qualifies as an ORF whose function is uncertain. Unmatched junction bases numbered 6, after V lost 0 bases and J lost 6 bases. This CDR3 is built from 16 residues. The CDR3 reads CASSQSRQGVVQPQHF. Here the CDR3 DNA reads TGCGCCAGCAGTCAATCCAGACAGGGGGTCGTTCAGCCCCAGCATTTT.

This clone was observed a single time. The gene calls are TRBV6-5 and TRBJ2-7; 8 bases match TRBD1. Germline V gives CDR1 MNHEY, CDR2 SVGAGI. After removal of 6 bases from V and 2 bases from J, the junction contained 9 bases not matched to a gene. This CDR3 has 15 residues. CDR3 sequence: CASSQRQGLAYEQYF. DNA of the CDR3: TGTGCCAGCAGCCAACGACAGGGGTTAGCCTACGAGCAGTACTTC.